Reported below is one T cell receptor (beta chain). This entry is derived from a study of blood T cell repertoires in COVID-19. Study information: Donors in the United States, Italy and Spain gave samples during acute or convalescent COVID-19.

Clinical history as reported by participants underpinned cohort assignment. After removal of 4 bases from V and 9 bases from J, the junction contained 9 bases not matched to a gene. Germline values: CDR1 SEHNR, CDR2 FQNEAQ (reference sequence). CDR3 length equals 15 residues. Sequencing was performed with immunoSEQ multiplex PCR; in TCRdb, only in-frame clones are kept and a portion is missing. Of under 350,000 clones listed, about 86% were seen once; the top ten hold approximately 4.6%. V and J are TRBV7-9 and TRBJ2-1, with TRBD2 matching 10 bases. This sequence originates from a woman aged 40 to 50 with acute COVID-19. Material: PBMCs or T cells enriched from blood (not recorded which). This chain's CDR3 is CASSYRTSGIGEQFF. The CDR3 DNA follows: TGTGCCAGCAGCTACCGAACTAGCGGGATAGGTGAGCAGTTCTTC.